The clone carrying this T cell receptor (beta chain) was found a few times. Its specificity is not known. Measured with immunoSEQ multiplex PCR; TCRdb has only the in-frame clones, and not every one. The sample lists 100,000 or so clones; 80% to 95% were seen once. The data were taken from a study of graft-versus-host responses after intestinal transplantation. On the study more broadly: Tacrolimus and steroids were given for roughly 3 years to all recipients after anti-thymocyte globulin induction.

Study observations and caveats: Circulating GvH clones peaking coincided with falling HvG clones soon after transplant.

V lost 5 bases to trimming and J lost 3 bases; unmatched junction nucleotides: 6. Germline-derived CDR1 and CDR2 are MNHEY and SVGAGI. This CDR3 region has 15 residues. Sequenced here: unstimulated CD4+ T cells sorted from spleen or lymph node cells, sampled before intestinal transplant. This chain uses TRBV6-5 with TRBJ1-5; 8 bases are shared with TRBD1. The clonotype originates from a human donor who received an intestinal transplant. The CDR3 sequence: CASSVDRANNQPQHF. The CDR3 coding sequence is TGTGCCAGCAGTGTGGACAGGGCAAACAATCAGCCCCAGCATTTT.